The present T cell receptor (beta chain) was sequenced within a study of patients and donors after allogeneic stem cell transplantation. In germline, CDR1 is SGHKS, CDR2 YYEKEE (reference sequence). V dropped 1 base and J dropped 5; count of bases not matched to a gene: 13. This CDR3 is 17 amino acids long. From the RT-PCR reads, TCRdb called clonotypes with MiXCR, one entry per CDR3 protein. The data hold 900,000 to 1,000,000 distinct CDR3 sequences, with approximately 19% observed a single time. The source is a human donor who was either an allogeneic HSCT recipient or a stem cell or donor lymphocyte infusion donor (not recorded which). It is not recorded whose cells these are; they may come from a transplant donor. The sequencing sample was made of blood, either unsorted or a sorted T cell fraction (not recorded which). The gene calls are TRBV5-5 and TRBJ2-7, with TRBD1 matching 9 bases. The CDR3 protein is CASSLWSPGQGVDEQYF. The CDR3 DNA sequence: TGTGCCAGCAGCTTGTGGAGTCCGGGACAGGGTGTCGACGAGCAGTACTTC.